Described below is a single T cell receptor (beta chain) sequence and its context. Using immunoSEQ multiplex PCR, the repertoire was profiled, and TCRdb retains in-frame clones only, with some absent. Altogether nearly 50,000 clones are present, about nine tenths being singletons, with the ten largest covering 6.5% to 7.5%. These data come from a study of OX40 agonist ivuxolimab in advanced cancers. Germline V gene data show CDR1 as GTSNPN and CDR2 as SVGIG (reference sequence). This CDR3 is 16 amino acids long. V gave up 0 bases and J gave up 0 bases; unmatched junction bases: 4. Sequences were derived from CD4+ or CD8+ T cells sorted from blood, sampled in a trial of the OX40 agonist ivuxolimab. The receptor comes from an adult with an advanced solid tumor such as melanoma, head and neck, liver or kidney cancer. The chain has TRBV30 and TRBJ2-7, with 11 bases aligning to TRBD2. The CDR3 here is CAWSVLAGVSSYEQYF. For the CDR3, the DNA is TGTGCCTGGAGTGTACTAGCGGGGGTTAGCTCCTACGAGCAGTACTTC.